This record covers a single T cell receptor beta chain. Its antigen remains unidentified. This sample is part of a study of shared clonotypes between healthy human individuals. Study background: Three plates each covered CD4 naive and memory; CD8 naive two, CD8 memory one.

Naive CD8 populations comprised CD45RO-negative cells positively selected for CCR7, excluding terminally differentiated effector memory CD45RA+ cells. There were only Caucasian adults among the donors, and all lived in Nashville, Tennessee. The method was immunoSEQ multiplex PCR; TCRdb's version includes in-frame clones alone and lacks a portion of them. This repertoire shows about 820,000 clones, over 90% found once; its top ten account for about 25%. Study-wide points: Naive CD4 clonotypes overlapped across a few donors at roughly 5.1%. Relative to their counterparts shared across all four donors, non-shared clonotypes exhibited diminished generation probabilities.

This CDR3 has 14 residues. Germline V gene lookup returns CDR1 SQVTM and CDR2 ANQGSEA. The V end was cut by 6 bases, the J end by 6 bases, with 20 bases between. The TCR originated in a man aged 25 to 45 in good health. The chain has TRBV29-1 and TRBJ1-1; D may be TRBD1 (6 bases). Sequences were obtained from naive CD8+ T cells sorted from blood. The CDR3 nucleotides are TGCAGCGTATGGGCGGGCACAGGGAGGGCTGAAGCTTTCTTT. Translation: CSVWAGTGRAEAFF.